This T cell receptor beta chain was sequenced in a study of blood T cell repertoires in COVID-19 (dated by TCRdb to the early 2020s). Context from the whole study: Samples from collaborators originated in the United States, Italy and Spain and spanned both the acute and convalescent phases of COVID-19. Where HLA class I and class II types were available, the types were taken from metadata supplied by the sample provider, not from assay-based typing. The dataset comprised deeply sampled blood TCRbeta repertoires from subjects exposed to, actively infected with, or recovered from COVID-19. A de-identified subject ID, COVID-19 status, age in years and sex were almost always included in the sample metadata. The samples were drawn from two sources: the first 160 participants of the ongoing ImmuneRACE study, and 950 to 1,500 subjects contributed by 6 global collaborators. The repertoires were released in a freely available public database intended as a resource for research on the immune response to SARS-CoV-2. The prospective study material was composed of cDNA or gDNA derived from T cells, B-cell-depleted T cells, or PBMCs.

Results the study describes overall, beyond this receptor: Clinical and demographic metadata were provided uncurated, with the amount varying by source and participant.

Participants in the prospective study were enrolled through a virtual design, were aged roughly 18 to 100 years, and lived in about two dozen United States geographic areas. In the prospective study, cohorts were assigned on the basis of participant-reported clinical history obtained from a screening survey and a study questionnaire. Exposed participants had been in contact, within 2 weeks of entering the study, with a person who had a PCR-confirmed or clinician-diagnosed case of COVID-19. Mobile phlebotomists in the prospective study collected whole blood, serum and a nasopharyngeal or oropharyngeal swab from every participant. Prospective study participants could optionally give additional blood draws and questionnaires over an approximately 2-month period. Before DNA extraction, blood samples from the prospective study were shipped at room temperature or frozen. TCRbeta CDR3 regions were amplified from genomic DNA using the immunoSEQ Assay, a bias-controlled multiplex PCR. Regarding the original processing steps: The number of nucleated cells in each sample was estimated from the amplification of reference gene primers within the assay. Sequence reads were collapsed and filtered to measure the absolute abundance of every unique TCRbeta CDR3 rearrangement. For each sample, productive Simpson clonality was calculated as the square root of Simpson's diversity index over productive rearrangements. What TCRdb holds here is the immuneACCESS table cut down to in-frame rearrangements. Part of the clones is not present; checked against another copy, under half of the missing clones reflect an unresolved V gene, and the others are unexplained. The V and J calls and clone size are taken from that table; D and trimming were inferred from the DNA. This sample holds some 300,000 clones; 90% were observed only once. The ten largest clones represent around 3.9% of the sample.

A note on this clone: Its antigen is still unknown. Base-call qualities are not available, and no considerably larger clone is one nucleotide away.

The specimen sequenced was PBMCs or T cells enriched from blood (not recorded which). The sequence was obtained from a woman aged 25 to 45 who had been exposed to COVID-19.

The bases read TGTGCCAGCAGCCACCTCAGGGGGTTTGGCTATGGCTACACCTTC. This translates into CASSHLRGFGYGYTF. The sequence is built from TRBV3-1 (or the pseudogene TRBV3-2) and TRBJ1-2; 7 junctional bases match TRBD1. V trim: 3 bases; J trim: 4 bases; unmatched bases: 8. Including the terminal cysteine and phenylalanine, the CDR3 comprises 15 residues. This entry keeps only the CDR3 DNA: 45 bases, framed from base 1. The germline V gene (reference sequence) sets CDR1 to LGHDT and CDR2 to YNNKEL.